This T cell receptor beta chain was observed in a study of early T cells in non-severe SARS-CoV-2 infection. CDR3 length: 14 residues. Germline V gene lookup returns CDR1 SGHTA and CDR2 FQGNSA. Trimming removed 0 bases at V and 4 bases at J, with 9 bases between. TCRdb re-called the 5' RACE reads through MiXCR, storing one row per CDR3 protein. The table shows around 25,000 distinct CDR3 sequences, with less than 7% occurring only once. Study-wide findings and caveats: VDJdb-based matching was biased toward anti-spike CD8 responses and missed private and CD4 specificities.

Turning to this clonotype: Its target is unknown.

The source is an adult who was a healthcare worker with PCR-confirmed SARS-CoV-2 infection or an uninfected control (not recorded which). Sequences were obtained from whole blood. V and J are TRBV7-2 and TRBJ1-2; perhaps TRBD1 as D (6 bases). The CDR3 DNA reads TGTGCCAGCAGCTTAGCGAGACAGGCCTATGGCTACACCTTC. It yields the protein CASSLARQAYGYTF.